This TCR beta chain is from a study of blood T cell repertoires in COVID-19. The table came from immunoSEQ multiplex PCR; TCRdb's copy has only in-frame clones and leaves some out. The sample yields over 200,000 clones, 86% seen once. CDR1 and CDR2 (germline): SGHRS, YFSETQ. The CDR3 consists of 15 residues. The trim removed 3 bases at V and 4 bases at J, leaving 6 bases unmatched. Sequencing was carried out using peripheral blood. The sequence was obtained from a middle-aged man who had recovered from COVID-19. The chain carries TRBV5-1 and TRBJ2-3; 9 positions agree with TRBD2. The CDR3 region has the DNA TGCGCCAGCAGCTGGGCGGGGGGGCAGTCAGATACGCAGTATTTT. This sequence encodes CASSWAGGQSDTQYF.